The next 7 T cell receptor beta chains were all read from a single sample in a study of T cell responses to AZD1222 COVID-19 vaccine. Profiling relied on immunoSEQ multiplex PCR, and the TCRdb table lists in-frame clones only, not all of them. The sample includes tens of thousands of clones, around 87% seen only once; the top ten take over 15%. Here the sequenced sample was peripheral blood, taken on day 0 of AZD1222 vaccination. These receptors all come from an adult in good health.

The rearrangement joins TRBV5-8 to TRBJ2-6, with D tentatively TRBD2 (5 bases). Germline CDR1 is SGHTS and CDR2 is YDEGEE. Trimming pared 2 bases from V and 0 bases from J, leaving 12 bases between. The CDR3 runs 17 residues. CDR3 bases: TGTGCCAGCAGCTTTGAAGGGAGCCACTCTGGGGCCAACGTCCTGACTTTC. Translation: CASSFEGSHSGANVLTF. The full variable domain, in which reference TRBV5-8 and TRBJ2-6 provide the parts outside the CDR3, is EAGVTQSPTHLIKTRGQQATLRCSPISGHTSVYWYQQALGLGLQFLLWYDEGEERNRGNFPPRFSGRQFPNYSSELNVNALELEDSALYLCASSFEGSHSGANVLTFGAGSRLTVL.

The J gene is TRBJ2-7, the V gene TRBV7-9; TRBD1 matches at 8 bases. CDR1 and CDR2 from the germline V gene are SEHNR and FQNEAQ (reference sequence). This CDR3 has 14 residues. Losses at the gene ends were 4 bases for V and 3 bases for J; bases not matched to a gene: 5. CDR3 coding DNA: TGTGCCAGCAGCTCCGGGACAGGTCACTACGAGCAGTACTTC. It codes for CASSSGTGHYEQYF.

This chain connects TRBV29-1 to TRBJ1-1; TRBD1 might be the D (6 bases). In germline, CDR1 is SQVTM, CDR2 ANQGSEA. V lost 5 bases and J lost 10, with 17 bases in between. This CDR3 region has 12 residues. CDR3 protein: CSVLTRGVRAFF. Written as DNA, the CDR3 is TGCAGCGTTCTCACCAGGGGAGTTAGAGCTTTCTTT.

The gene calls are TRBV28 and TRBJ2-3; TRBD1 is a possible D gene (6 bases). Germline V lookup: CDR1 MDHEN, CDR2 SYDVKM. V lost 3 bases and J lost 6, with 16 bases in between. The CDR3 covers 15 residues. The CDR3 sequence: CASSFRTTGGDTQYF. The CDR3 DNA is TGTGCCAGCAGTTTTAGGACGACAGGCGGTGATACGCAGTATTTT.

The chain recombines TRBV28 with TRBJ2-7, with 8 bases that match TRBD1. Losses at the gene ends were 6 bases for V and 6 bases for J; bases not matched to a gene: 10. Germline CDR1 is MDHEN and CDR2 is SYDVKM. The length of the CDR3 is 14 residues. The CDR3 is CASRTGQGRREQYF. The CDR3 nucleotides read TGTGCCAGCAGAACAGGACAGGGACGGCGCGAGCAGTACTTC.

This chain joins TRBV28 and TRBJ1-1; no clear D. The germline V gene has CDR1 MDHEN and CDR2 SYDVKM. The CDR3 sequence is 11 residues long. V lost 6 bases and J lost 5, with 7 bases in between. CDR3 protein: CASRTETEAFF. CDR3 sequence (DNA): TGTGCCAGCAGAACGGAGACTGAAGCTTTCTTT.

The J gene is TRBJ2-7, the V gene TRBV7-2, with 8 bases aligning to TRBD2. The V gene's germline CDR1 is SGHTA and CDR2 FQGNSA. J was trimmed by 6 bases and V by 2 bases; bases with no gene match: 9. The CDR3 has 15 amino acids. The CDR3 reads CASSLWGLEGREQYF. DNA of the CDR3: TGTGCCAGCAGCTTATGGGGACTAGAAGGGCGCGAGCAGTACTTC.